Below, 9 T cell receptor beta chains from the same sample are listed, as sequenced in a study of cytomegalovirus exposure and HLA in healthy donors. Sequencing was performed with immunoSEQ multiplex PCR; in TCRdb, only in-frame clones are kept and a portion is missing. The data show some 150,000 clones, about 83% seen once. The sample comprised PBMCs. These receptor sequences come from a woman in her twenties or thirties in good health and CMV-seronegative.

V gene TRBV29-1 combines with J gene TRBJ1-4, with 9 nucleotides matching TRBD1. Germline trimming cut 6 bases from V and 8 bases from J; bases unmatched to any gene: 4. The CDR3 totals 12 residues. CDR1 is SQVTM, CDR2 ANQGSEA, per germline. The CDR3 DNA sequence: TGCAGCGTGAGGACAGGGGTCGAAAAACTGTTTTTT. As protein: CSVRTGVEKLFF.

Written as DNA, the CDR3 is TGTGCCAGCAGCTTAGTCGTTCGCGGCCGGGGTGTTAACTACGAGCAGTACTTC. The encoded protein is CASSLVVRGRGVNYEQYF. The rearrangement joins TRBV11-2 to TRBJ2-7, with D possibly matching TRBD2 (5 bases). The germline gives CDR1 SGHAT, CDR2 FQNNGV. This CDR3 region has 18 residues. V lost 1 base, J lost 3 bases, and 22 bases lay in between.

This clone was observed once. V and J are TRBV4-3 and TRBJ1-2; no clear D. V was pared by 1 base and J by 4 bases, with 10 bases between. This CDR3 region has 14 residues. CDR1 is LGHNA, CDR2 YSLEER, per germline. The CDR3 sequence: CASSQVEASYGYTF. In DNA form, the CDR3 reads TGCGCCAGCAGCCAAGTCGAAGCTTCCTATGGCTACACCTTC.

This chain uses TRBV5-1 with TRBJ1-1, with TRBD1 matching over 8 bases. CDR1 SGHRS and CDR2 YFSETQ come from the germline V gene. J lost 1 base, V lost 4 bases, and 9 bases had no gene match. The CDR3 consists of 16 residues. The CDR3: CASSELPGQENTEAFF. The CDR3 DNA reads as TGCGCCAGCAGCGAATTACCGGGACAGGAGAACACTGAAGCTTTCTTT.

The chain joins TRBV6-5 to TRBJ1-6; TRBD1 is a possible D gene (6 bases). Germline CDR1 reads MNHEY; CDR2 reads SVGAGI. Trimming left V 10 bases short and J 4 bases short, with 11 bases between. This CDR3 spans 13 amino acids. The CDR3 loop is CATHREYNSPLHF. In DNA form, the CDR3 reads TGTGCCACCCACAGGGAATATAATTCACCCCTCCACTTT.

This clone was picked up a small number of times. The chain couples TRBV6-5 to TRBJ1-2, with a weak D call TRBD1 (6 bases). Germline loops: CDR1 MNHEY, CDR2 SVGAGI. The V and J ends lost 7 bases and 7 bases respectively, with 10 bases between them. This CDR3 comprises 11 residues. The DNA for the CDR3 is TGTGCCAGCACCAGGGGTCGTGGCTACACCTTC. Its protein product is CASTRGRGYTF.

The CDR3 protein is CASSQGPGQGVGEAFF. The CDR3 DNA is TGCGCCAGCAGCCAAGGGCCGGGACAGGGTGTGGGGGAAGCTTTCTTT. The chain links TRBV4-1 to TRBJ1-1, with 9 bases aligning to TRBD1. Germline CDR1 reads MGHRA; CDR2 reads YSYEKL. The trim removed 1 base at V and 8 bases at J, leaving 11 bases unmatched. This CDR3 is 16 amino acids long.

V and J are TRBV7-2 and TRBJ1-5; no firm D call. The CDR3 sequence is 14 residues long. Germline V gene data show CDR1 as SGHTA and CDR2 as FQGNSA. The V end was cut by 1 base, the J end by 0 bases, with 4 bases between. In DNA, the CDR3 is TGTGCCAGCAGCTTAGGGCTTAGCAATCAGCCCCAGCATTTT. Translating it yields CASSLGLSNQPQHF.

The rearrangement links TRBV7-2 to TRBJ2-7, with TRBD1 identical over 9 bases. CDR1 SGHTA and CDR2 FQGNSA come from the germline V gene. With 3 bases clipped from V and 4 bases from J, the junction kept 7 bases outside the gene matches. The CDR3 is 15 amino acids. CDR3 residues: CASSFPPGQGYEQYF. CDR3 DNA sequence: TGTGCCAGCAGCTTTCCACCGGGACAGGGTTACGAGCAGTACTTC.